This T cell receptor (beta chain) is drawn from a study of Tregs in tolerant kidney transplant recipients. After removal of 4 bases from V and 4 bases from J, the junction contained 7 bases not matched to a gene. Germline loops: CDR1 SGHRS, CDR2 YFSETQ. The CDR3 is 14 amino acids. The assay was immunoSEQ multiplex PCR, and TCRdb's table has in-frame clones only and misses some. The sample carries some 100,000 clones, roughly 92% recorded once. The clonotype comes from a human donor in good health. This chain links TRBV5-1 with TRBJ1-2, with TRBD1 identical over 7 bases. Sequences were obtained from CD4+ T cells from blood. The CDR3 coding sequence is TGCGCCAGCAGCGAAATGGGACAGCTCTATGGCTACACCTTC. Its translation is CASSEMGQLYGYTF.